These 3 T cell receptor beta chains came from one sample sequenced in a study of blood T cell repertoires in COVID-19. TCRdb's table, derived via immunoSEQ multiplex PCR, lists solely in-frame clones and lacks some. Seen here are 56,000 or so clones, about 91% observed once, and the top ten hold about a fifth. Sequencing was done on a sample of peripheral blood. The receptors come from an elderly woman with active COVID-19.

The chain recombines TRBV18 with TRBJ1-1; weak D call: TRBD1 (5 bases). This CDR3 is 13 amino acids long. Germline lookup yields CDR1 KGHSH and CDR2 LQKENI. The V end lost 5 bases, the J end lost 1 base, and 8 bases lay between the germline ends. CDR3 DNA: TGTGCCAGCTCAGGACAAGCGAACACTGAAGCTTTCTTT. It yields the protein CASSGQANTEAFF. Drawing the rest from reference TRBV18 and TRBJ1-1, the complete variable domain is NAGVMQNPRHLVRRRGQEARLRCSPMKGHSHVYWYRQLPEEGLKFMVYLQKENIIDESGMPKERFSAEFPKEGPSILRIQQVVRGDSAAYFCASSGQANTEAFFGQGTRLTVV.

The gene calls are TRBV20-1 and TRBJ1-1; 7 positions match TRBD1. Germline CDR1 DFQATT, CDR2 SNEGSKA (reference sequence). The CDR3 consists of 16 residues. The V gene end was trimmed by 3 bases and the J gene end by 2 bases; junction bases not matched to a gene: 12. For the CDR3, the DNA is TGCAGTGCTAGTCATCCAGGGGGTTTGCGAAACACTGAAGCTTTCTTT. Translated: CSASHPGGLRNTEAFF.

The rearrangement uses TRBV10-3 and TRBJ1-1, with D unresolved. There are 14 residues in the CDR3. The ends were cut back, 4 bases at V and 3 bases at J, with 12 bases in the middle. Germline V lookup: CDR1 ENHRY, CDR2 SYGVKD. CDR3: CAISGPGSDTEAFF. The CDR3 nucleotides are TGTGCCATCAGTGGACCTGGGAGTGACACTGAAGCTTTCTTT.